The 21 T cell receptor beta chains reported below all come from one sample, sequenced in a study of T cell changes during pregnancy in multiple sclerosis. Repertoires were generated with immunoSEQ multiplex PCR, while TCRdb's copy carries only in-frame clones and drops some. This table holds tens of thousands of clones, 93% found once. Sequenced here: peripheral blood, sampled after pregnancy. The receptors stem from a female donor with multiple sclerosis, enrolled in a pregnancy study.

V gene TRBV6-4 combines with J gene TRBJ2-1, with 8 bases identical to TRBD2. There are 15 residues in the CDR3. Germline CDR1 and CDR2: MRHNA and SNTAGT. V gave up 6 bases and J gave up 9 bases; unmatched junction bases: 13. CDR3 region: CASSENSGGTREQFF. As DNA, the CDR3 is TGTGCCAGCAGCGAAAACAGCGGGGGTACCCGTGAGCAGTTCTTC.

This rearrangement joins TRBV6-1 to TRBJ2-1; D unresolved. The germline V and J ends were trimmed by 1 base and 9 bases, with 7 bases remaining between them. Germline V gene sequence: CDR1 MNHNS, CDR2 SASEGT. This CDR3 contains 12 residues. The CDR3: CASSEGVLEQFF. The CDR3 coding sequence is TGTGCCAGCAGTGAAGGAGTTCTTGAGCAGTTCTTC.

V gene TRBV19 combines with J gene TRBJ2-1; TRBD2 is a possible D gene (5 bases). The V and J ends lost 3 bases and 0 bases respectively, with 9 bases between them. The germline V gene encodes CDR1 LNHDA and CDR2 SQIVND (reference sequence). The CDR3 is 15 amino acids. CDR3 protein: CASSILRGSYNEQFF. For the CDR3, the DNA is TGTGCCAGTAGTATCTTACGGGGCTCCTACAATGAGCAGTTCTTC.

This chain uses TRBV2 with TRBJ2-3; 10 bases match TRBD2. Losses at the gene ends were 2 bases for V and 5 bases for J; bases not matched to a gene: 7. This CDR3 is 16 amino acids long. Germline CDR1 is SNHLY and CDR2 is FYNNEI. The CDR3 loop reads CASSESSGRVLDTQYF. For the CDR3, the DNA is TGTGCCAGCAGTGAATCAAGCGGGAGGGTCCTAGATACGCAGTATTTT.

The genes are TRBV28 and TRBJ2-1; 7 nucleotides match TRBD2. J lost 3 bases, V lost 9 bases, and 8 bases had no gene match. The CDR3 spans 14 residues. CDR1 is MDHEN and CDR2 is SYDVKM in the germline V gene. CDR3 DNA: TGTGCCAGTTCGTGGGGAGGGGTCTACAATGAGCAGTTCTTC. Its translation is CASSWGGVYNEQFF.

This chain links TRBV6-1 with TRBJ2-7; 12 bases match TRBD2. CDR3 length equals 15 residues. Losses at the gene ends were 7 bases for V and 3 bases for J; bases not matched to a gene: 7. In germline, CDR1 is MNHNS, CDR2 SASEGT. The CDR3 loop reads CASIPLAGGGYEQYF. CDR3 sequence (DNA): TGTGCCAGCATCCCACTAGCGGGAGGCGGCTACGAGCAGTACTTC.

The CDR3 sequence: CASSLLGTAEETQYF. CDR3 in DNA: TGTGCCAGCAGCCTATTGGGGACAGCCGAAGAGACCCAGTACTTC. The chain combines TRBV6-5 with TRBJ2-5; 7 nucleotides align to TRBD1. The germline V gene encodes CDR1 MNHEY and CDR2 SVGAGI. The CDR3 length is 15 residues. The V and J ends lost 6 bases and 3 bases, in that order; junction bases with no gene match: 10.

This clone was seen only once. The CDR3 region has the DNA TGTGCCAGCAGAGAAAGCAGGGGGCGCGATTATGGCTACACCTTC. Translating gives CASRESRGRDYGYTF. The J gene is TRBJ1-2, the V gene TRBV27; 8 bases are shared with TRBD1. The CDR3 is 15 residues long. With 6 bases clipped from V and 5 bases from J, the junction kept 11 bases outside the gene matches. Germline loops: CDR1 MNHEY, CDR2 SMNVEV (reference sequence).

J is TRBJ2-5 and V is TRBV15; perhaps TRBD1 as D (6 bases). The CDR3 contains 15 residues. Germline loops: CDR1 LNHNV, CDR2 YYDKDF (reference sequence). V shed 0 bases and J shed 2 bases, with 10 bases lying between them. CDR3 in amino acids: CATSRDIDRQETQYF. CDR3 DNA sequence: TGTGCCACCAGCAGAGATATCGACAGGCAAGAGACCCAGTACTTC.

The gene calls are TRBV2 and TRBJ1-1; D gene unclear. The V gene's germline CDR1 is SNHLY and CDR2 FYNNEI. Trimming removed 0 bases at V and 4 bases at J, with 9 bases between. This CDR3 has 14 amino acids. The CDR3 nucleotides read TGTGCCAGCAGTGAAGCGTATCGAGGCACTGAAGCTTTCTTT. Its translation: CASSEAYRGTEAFF.

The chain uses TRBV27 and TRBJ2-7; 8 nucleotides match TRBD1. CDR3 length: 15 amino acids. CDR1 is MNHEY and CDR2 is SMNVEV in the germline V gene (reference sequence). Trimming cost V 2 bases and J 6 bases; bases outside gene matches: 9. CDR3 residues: CASSLGPYTGGEQYF. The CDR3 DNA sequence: TGTGCCAGCAGTTTAGGCCCATACACAGGGGGCGAGCAGTACTTC.

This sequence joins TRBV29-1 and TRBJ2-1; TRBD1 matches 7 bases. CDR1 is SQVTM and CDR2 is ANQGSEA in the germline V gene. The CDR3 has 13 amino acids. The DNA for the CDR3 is TGCAGTTCCCGAGGGGGCATATTCAATGAGCAGTTCTTC. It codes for CSSRGGIFNEQFF.

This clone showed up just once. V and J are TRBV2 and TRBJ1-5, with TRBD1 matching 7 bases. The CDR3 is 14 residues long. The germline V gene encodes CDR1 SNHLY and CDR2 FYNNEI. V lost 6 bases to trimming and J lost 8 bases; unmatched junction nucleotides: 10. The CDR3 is CASRGQVGLKPQHF. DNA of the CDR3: TGTGCCAGCAGAGGACAGGTTGGGCTGAAGCCCCAGCATTTT. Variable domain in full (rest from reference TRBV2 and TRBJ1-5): EPEVTQTPSHQVTQMGQEVILRCVPISNHLYFYWYRQILGQKVEFLVSFYNNEISEKSEIFDDQFSVERPDGSNFTLKIRSTKLEDSAMYFCASRGQVGLKPQHFGDGTRLSIL.

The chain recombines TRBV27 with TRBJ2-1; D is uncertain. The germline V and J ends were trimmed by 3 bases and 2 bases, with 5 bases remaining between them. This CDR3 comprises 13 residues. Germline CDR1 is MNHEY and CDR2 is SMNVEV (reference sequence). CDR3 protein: CASSLAAYNEQFF. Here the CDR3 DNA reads TGTGCCAGCAGTTTGGCCGCCTACAATGAGCAGTTCTTC.

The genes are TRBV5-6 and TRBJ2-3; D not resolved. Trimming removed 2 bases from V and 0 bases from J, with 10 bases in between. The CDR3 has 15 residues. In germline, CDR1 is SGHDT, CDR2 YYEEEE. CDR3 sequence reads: CASSFGTISTDTQYF. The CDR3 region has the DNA TGTGCCAGCAGCTTCGGAACTATAAGCACAGATACGCAGTATTTT.

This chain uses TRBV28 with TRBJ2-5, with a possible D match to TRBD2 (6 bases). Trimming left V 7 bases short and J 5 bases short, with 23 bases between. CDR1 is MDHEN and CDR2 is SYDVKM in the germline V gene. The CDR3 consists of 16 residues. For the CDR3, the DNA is TGTGCCAGCACCCCCGGGCTAGCGAGGGTTGGGGAGACCCAGTACTTC. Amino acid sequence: CASTPGLARVGETQYF.

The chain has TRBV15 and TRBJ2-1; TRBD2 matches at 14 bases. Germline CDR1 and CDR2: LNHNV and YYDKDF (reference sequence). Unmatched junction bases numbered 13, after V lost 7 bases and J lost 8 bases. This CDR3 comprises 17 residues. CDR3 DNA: TGTGCCACCAAAAAAGTTGGGACTAGCGGGAGTTCCTATGAGCAGTTCTTC. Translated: CATKKVGTSGSSYEQFF. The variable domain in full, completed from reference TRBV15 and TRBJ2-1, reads DAMVIQNPRYQVTQFGKPVTLSCSQTLNHNVMYWYQQKSSQAPKLLFHYYDKDFNNEADTPDNFQSRRPNTSFCFLDIRSPGLGDTAMYLCATKKVGTSGSSYEQFFGPGTRLTVL.

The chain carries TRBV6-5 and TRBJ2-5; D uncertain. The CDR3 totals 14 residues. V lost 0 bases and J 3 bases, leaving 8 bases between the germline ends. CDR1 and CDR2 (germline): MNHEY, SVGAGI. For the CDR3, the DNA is TGTGCCAGCAGTTACTCGAGTCCCAAAGAGACCCAGTACTTC. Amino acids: CASSYSSPKETQYF.

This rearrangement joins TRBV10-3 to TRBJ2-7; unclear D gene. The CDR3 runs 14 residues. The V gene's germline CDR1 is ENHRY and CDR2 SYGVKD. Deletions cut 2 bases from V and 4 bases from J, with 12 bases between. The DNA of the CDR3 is TGTGCCATCAGTGAGCCACCCCCCGGGTACGAGCAGTACTTC. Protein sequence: CAISEPPPGYEQYF.

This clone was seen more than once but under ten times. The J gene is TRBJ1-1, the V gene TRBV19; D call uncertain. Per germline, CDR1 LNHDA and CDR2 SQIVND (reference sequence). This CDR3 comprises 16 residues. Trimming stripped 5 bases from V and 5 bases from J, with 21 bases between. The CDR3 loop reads CASSSGSGRSRTEAFF. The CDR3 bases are TGTGCCAGTAGTTCAGGTTCCGGAAGATCTCGAACTGAAGCTTTCTTT.

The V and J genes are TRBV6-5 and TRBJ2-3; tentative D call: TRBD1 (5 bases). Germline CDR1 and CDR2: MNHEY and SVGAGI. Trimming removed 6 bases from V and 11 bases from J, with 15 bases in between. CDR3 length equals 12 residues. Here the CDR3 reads CASSPTGREQYF. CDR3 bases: TGTGCCAGCAGCCCAACAGGAAGGGAGCAGTATTTT.